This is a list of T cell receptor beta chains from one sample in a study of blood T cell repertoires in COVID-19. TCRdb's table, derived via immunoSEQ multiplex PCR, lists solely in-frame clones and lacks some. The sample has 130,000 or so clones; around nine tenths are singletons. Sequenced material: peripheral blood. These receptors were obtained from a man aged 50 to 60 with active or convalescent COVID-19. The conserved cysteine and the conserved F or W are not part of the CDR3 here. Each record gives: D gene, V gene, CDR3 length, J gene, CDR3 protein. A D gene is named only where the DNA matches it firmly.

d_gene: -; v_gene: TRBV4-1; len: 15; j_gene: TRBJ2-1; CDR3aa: ASSQRADSPSYNEQF
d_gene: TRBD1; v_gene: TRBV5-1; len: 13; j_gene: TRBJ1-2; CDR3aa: ASSPGDRAFYGYT
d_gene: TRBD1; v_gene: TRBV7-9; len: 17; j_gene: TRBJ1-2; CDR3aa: ASSFVSPGQGVKLYGYT
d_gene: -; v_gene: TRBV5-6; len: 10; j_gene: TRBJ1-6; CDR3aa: ASSLEGARHH
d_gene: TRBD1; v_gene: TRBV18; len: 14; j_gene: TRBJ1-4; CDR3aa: ASSPGGGSTNEKLF
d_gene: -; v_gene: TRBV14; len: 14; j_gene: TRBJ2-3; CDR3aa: ASSQVRGACTDTQY
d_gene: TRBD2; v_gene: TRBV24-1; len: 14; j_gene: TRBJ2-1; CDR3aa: ATSDYGGSSYNEQF
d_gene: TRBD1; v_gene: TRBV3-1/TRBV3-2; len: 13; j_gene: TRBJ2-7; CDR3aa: ASSQDPGGLYEQY
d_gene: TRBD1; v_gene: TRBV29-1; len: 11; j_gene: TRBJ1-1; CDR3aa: SVEGQQNTEAF
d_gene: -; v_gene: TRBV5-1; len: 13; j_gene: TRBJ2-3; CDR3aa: ASSEDPTGTDTQY
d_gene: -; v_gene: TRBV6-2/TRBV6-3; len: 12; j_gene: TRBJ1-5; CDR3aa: ASSQGLSNQPQH
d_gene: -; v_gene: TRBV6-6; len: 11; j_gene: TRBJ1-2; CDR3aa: ASRGSGGYGYT
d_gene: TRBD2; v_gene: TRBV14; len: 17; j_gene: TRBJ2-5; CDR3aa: ASSPQGGTTSGSGETQY
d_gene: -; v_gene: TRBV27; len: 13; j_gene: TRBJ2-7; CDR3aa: ASRLRTGESYEQY
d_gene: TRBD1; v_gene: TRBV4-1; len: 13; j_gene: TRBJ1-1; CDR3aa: ASSHQGAPGTEAF
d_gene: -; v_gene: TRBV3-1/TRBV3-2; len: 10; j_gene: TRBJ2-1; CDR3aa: ASSQGGFEQF
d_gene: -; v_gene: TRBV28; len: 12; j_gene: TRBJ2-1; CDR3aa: ASSLVGSYNEQF
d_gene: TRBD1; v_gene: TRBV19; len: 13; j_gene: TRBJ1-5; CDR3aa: ASSEYRGQGQPQH
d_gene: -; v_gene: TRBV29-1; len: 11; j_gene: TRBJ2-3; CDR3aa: SVEGISGGTQY
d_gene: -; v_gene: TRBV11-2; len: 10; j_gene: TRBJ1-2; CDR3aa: ASSRTGFGYT
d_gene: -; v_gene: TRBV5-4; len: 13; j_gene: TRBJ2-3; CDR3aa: ASSLDRASTDTQY
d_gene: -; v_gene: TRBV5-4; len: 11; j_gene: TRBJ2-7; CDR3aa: ASSLVGVNEQY
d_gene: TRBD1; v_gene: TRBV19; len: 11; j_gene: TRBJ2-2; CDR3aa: ATGTGYTGELF
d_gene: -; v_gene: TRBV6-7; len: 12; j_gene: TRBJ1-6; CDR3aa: ASRPTHNNSPLH
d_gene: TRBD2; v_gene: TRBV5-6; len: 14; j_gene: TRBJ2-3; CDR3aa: ASSLAGGIGPDTQY
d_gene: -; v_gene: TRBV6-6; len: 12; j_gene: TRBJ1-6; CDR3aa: ASSGGTYNSPLH
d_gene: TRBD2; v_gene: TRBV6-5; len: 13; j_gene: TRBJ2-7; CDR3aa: ASRSPVRGGYEQY
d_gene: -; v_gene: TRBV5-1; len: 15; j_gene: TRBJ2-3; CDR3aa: ASSLEPHRDSTDTQY
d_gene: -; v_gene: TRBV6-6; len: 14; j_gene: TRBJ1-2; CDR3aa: ASSPAGGRGYYGYT
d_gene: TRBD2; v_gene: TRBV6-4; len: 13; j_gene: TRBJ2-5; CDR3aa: ASREGAGFQETQY
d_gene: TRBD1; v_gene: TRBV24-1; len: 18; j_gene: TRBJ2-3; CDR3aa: ATSDFYSPWTGGHTDTQY
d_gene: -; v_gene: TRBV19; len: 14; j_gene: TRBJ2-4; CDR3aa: ASSRQGLGTKNIQY
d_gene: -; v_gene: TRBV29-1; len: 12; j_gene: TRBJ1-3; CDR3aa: SVRTGGEGNTIY
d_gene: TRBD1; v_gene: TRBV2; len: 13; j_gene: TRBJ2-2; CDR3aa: ASSRDRANTGELF
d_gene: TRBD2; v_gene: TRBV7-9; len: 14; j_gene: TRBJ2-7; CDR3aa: ASSGTEAGRWNEQY
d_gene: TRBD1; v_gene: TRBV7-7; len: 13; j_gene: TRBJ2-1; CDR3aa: ASSLRQGAGNEQF
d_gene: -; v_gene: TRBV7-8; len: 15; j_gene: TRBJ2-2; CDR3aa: ASSFFVLGANTGELF
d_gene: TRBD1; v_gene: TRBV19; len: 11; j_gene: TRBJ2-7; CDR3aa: ASSVQGGLEQY
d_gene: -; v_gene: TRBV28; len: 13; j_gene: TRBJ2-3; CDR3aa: ASGIGAVSTDTQY
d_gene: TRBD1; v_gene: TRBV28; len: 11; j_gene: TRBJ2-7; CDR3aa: ASSVTGFYEQY
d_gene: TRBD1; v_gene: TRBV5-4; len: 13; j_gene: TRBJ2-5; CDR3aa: ASSLGTGGVETQY
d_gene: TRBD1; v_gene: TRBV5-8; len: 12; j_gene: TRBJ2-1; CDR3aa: ASSHRTGYNEQF
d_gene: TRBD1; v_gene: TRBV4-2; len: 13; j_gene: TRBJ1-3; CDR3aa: ASSQGQGAGNTIY
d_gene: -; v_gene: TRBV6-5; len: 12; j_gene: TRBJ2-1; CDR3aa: ASSPGQAYNEQF
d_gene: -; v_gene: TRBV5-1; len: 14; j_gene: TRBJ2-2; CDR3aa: ASSLESLGDTGELF
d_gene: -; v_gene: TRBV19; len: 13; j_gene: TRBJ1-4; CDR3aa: ASSIWPGANEKLF
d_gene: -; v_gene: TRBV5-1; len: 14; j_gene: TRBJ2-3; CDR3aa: ASSFYSGRLTDTQY
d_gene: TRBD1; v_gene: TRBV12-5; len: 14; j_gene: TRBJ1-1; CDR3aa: ASGLGQGSLNTEAF
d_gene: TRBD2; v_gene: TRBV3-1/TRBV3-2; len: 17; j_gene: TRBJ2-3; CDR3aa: ASSPEIGLAGGSTDTQY
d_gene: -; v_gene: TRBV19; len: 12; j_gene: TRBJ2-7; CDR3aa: ASSIVVSSYEQY
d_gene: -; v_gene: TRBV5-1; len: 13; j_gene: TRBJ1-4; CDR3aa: ASSTGQPTNEKLF
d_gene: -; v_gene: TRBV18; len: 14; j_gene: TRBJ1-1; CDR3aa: ASSPQTRTENTEAF
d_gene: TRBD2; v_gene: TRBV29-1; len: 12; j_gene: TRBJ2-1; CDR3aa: SVGLAGAYNEQF
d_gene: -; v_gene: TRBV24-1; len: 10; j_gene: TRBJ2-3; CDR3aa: ATSDTGDTQY